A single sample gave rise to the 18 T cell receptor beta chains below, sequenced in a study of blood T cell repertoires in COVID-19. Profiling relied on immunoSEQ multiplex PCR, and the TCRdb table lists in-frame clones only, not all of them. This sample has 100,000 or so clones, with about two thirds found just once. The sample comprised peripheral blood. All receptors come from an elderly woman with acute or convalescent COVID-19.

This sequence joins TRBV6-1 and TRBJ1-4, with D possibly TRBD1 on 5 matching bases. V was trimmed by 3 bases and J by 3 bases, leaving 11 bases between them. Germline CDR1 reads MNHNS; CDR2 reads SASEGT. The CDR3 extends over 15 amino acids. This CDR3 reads CASSDLIGANEKLFF. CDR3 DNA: TGTGCCAGCAGTGACCTAATAGGGGCTAATGAAAAACTGTTTTTT.

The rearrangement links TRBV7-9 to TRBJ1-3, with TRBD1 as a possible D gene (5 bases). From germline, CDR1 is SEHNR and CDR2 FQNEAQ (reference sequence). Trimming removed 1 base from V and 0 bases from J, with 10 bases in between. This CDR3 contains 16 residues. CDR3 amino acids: CASSLGAGSSGNTIYF. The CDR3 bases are TGTGCCAGCAGCTTAGGGGCAGGGTCCTCTGGAAACACCATATATTTT.

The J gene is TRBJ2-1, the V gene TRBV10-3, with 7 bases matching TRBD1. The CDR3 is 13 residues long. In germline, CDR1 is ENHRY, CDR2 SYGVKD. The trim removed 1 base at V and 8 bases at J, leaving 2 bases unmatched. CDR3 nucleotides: TGTGCCATCAGTGAGTTTGACAGGGATGAGCAGTTCTTC. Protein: CAISEFDRDEQFF.

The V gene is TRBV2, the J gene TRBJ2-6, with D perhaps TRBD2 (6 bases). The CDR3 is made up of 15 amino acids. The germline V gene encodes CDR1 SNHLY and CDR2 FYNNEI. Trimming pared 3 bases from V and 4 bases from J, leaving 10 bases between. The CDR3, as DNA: TGTGCCAGCAGTGAGGAGGGATCCGGGGCCAACGTCCTGACTTTC. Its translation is CASSEEGSGANVLTF.

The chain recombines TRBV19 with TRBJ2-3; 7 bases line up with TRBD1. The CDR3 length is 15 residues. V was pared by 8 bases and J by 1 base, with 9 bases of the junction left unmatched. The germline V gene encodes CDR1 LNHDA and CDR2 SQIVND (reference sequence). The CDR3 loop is CASGRQGVGTDTQYF. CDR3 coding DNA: TGTGCCAGTGGCCGACAGGGCGTAGGCACAGATACGCAGTATTTT.

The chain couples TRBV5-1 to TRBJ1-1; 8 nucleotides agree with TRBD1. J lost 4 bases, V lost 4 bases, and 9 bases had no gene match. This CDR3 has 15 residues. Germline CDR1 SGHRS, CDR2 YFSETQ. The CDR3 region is CASSRQGIGSTEAFF. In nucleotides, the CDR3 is TGCGCCAGCAGCCGACAGGGGATTGGTAGCACTGAAGCTTTCTTT.

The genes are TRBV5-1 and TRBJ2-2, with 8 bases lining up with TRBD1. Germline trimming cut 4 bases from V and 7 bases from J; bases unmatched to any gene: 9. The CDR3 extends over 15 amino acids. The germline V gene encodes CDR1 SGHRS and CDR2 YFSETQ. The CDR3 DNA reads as TGCGCCAGCAGCCTAAGGACAGGGTCGAGCGGGGAGCTGTTTTTT. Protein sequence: CASSLRTGSSGELFF.

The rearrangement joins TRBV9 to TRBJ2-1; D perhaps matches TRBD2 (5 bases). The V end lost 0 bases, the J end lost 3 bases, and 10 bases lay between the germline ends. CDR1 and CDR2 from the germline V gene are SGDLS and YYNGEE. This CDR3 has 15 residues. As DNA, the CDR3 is TGTGCCAGCAGCGTAGGGAACGGGGACTACAATGAGCAGTTCTTC. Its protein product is CASSVGNGDYNEQFF.

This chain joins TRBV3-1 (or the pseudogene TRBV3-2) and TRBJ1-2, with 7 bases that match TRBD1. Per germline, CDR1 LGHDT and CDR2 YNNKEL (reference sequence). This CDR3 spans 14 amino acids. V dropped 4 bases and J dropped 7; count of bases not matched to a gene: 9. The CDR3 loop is CASSPWDSLGGYTF. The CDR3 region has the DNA TGTGCCAGCAGCCCCTGGGACAGCCTTGGTGGCTACACCTTC.

CDR3 sequence (DNA): TGTGCCAGCAGTTACCAGGGTCCCTACGAGCAGTACTTC. It codes for CASSYQGPYEQYF. The rearrangement links TRBV6-2 or TRBV6-3 to TRBJ2-7; D might be TRBD1 (5 bases). The CDR3 totals 13 residues. Germline assignment: CDR1 MNHEY and CDR2 SVGEGT. Trimming removed 2 bases from V and 2 bases from J, with 7 bases in between.

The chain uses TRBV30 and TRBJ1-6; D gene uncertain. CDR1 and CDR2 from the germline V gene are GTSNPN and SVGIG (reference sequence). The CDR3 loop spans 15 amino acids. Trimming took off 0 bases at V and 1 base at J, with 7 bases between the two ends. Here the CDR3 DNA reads TGTGCCTGGAGTGTACGAGGTTCCTATAATTCACCCCTCCACTTT. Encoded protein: CAWSVRGSYNSPLHF. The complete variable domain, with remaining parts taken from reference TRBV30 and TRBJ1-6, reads SQTIHQWPATLVQPVGSPLSLECTVEGTSNPNLYWYRQAAGRGLQLLFYSVGIGQISSEVPQNLSASRPQDRQFILSSKKLLLSDSGFYLCAWSVRGSYNSPLHFGNGTRLTVT.

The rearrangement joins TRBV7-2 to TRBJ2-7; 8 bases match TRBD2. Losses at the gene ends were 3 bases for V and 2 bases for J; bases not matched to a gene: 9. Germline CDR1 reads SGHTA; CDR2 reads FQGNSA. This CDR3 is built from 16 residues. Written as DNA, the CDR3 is TGTGCCAGCAGCTTGCGGCGGGGGGCGGCCCCCTACGAGCAGTACTTC. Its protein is CASSLRRGAAPYEQYF.

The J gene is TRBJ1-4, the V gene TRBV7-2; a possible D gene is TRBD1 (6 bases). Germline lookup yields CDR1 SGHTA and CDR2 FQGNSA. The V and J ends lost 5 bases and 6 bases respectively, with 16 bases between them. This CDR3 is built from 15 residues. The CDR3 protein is CASSLRGQGYEKLFF. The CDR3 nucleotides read TGTGCCAGCAGCCTTAGGGGACAAGGATATGAAAAACTGTTTTTT.

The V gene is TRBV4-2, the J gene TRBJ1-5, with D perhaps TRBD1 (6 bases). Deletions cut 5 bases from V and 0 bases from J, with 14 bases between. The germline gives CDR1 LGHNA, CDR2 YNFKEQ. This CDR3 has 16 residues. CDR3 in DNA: TGTGCCAGCAGCACGCGACAGGACCCTAGCAATCAGCCCCAGCATTTT. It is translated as CASSTRQDPSNQPQHF.

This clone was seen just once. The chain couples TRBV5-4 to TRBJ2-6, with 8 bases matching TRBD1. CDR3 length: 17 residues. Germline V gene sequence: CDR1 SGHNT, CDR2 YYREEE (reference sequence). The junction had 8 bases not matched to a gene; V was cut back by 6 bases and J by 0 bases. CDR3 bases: TGTGCCAGCAATCTCGACAGGGGAAACTCTGGGGCCAACGTCCTGACTTTC. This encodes CASNLDRGNSGANVLTF.

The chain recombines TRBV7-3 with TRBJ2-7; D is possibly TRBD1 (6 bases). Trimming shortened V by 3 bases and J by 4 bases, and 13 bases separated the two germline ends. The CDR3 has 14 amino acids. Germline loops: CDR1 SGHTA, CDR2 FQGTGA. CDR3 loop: CASSFRAGAYEQYF. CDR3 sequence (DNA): TGTGCCAGCAGCTTCAGGGCAGGGGCGTACGAGCAGTACTTC.

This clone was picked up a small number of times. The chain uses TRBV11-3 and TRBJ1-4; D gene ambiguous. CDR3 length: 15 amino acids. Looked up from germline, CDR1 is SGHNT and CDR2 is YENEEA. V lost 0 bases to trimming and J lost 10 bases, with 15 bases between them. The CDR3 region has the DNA TGTGCCAGCAGCTTAGAGTCCCCGAACGGCGGAAAACTGTTTTTT. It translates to CASSLESPNGGKLFF. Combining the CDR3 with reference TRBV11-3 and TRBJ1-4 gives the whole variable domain EAGVVQSPRYKIIEKKQPVAFWCNPISGHNTLYWYLQNLGQGPELLIRYENEEAVDDSQLPKDRFSAERLKGVDSTLKIQPAELGDSAVYLCASSLESPNGGKLFFGSGTQLSVL.

The CDR3, as DNA: TGTGCCAGCAGCGTAGTTCCGGGTAACGCTGAAGCTTTCTTT. This translates into CASSVVPGNAEAFF. The chain employs TRBV9 and TRBJ1-1; D not resolved. CDR1 SGDLS and CDR2 YYNGEE come from the germline V gene. This CDR3 comprises 14 residues. Trimming stripped 0 bases from V and 6 bases from J, with 12 bases between.